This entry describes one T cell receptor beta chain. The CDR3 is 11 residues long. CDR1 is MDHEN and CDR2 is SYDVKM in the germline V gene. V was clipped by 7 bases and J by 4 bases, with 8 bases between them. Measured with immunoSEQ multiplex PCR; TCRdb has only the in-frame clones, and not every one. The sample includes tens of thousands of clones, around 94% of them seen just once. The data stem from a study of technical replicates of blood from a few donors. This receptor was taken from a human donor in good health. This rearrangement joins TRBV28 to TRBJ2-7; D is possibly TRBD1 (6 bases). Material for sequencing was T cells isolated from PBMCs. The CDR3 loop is CASTQGYEQYF. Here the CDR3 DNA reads TGTGCCAGCACTCAGGGGTACGAGCAGTACTTC.